The text below deals with one TCR beta chain. The data stem from a study of blood T cell repertoires in COVID-19. Study details: The United States, Italy and Spain supplied acute and convalescent COVID-19 samples. Nucleic acid was either cDNA or gDNA, and it came from T cells, B-cell-depleted T cells, or PBMCs.

This CDR3 is built from 13 residues. CDR1 is MNHNY, CDR2 SVGAGI, per germline (reference sequence). V trimming: 6 bases; J trimming: 7 bases; junction bases outside the gene matches: 3. As handled by the study authors: Amplifying reference gene primers gave estimates of nucleated cell counts. The assay was immunoSEQ multiplex PCR, and TCRdb's table has in-frame clones only and misses some. Clone size and the V and J calls come from that table; the DNA yielded D and trimming. The top ten clones hold roughly 10% of a sample with hundreds of thousands of clones, over 75% of them seen once. Seattle cases were enrolled at active infection and followed longitudinally.

This chain uses TRBV6-6 with TRBJ1-4; 9 bases agree with TRBD1. Sequencing used peripheral blood. The receptor comes from a man aged 45-65 years with COVID-19, enrolled during active disease. CDR3 region: CASSDRGSEKLFF. In DNA form, the CDR3 reads TGTGCCAGCAGCGACAGGGGGAGTGAAAAACTGTTTTTT.